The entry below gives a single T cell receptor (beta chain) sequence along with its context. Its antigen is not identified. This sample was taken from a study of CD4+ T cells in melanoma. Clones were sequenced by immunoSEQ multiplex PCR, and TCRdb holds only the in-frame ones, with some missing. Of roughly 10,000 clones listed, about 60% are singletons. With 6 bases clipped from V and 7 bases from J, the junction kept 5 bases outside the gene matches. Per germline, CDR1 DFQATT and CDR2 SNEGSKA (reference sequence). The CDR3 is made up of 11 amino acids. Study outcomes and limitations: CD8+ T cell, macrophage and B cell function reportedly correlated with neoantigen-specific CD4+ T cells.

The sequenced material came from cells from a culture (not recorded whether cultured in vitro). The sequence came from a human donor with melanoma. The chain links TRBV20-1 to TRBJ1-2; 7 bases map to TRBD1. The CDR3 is CSAMYRGGYTF. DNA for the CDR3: TGCAGTGCGATGTACAGGGGTGGCTACACCTTC.